Described below is a single T cell receptor (beta chain) sequence and its context. Its target is not known. This specimen comes from a study of CD4+ T cells in melanoma. Overall study results and limits: A reported correlation linked neoantigen-specific CD4+ T cells to CD8+, macrophage and B cell function. In melanoma, neoantigen-specific CD4+ T cells reportedly differed in differentiation state.

Using immunoSEQ multiplex PCR, the repertoire was profiled, and TCRdb retains in-frame clones only, with some absent. This table holds about 50,000 clones, roughly 89% found once. Germline V gene lookup returns CDR1 SEHNR and CDR2 FQNEAQ (reference sequence). The CDR3 is 13 residues long. V lost 5 bases and J lost 5, with 11 bases in between. Sequencing input: peripheral blood. The chain joins TRBV7-9 to TRBJ2-3; D remains ambiguous. This TCR derives from a human donor with melanoma. In nucleotides, the CDR3 is TGTGCCAGCAGCCAGGTCCCCGGAGATACGCAGTATTTT. It translates to CASSQVPGDTQYF.